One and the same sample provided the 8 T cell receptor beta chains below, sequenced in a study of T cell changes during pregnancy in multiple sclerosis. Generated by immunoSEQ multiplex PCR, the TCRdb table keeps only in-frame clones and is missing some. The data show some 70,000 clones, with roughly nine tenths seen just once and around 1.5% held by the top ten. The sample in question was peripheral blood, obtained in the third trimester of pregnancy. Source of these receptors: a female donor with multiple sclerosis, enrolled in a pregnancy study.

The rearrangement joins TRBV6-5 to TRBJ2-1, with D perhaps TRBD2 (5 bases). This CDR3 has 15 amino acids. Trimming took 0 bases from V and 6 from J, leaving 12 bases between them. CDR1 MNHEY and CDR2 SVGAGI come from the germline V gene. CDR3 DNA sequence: TGTGCCAGCAGTTACTCCGGGCTAGCTAGCAATGAGCAGTTCTTC. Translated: CASSYSGLASNEQFF.

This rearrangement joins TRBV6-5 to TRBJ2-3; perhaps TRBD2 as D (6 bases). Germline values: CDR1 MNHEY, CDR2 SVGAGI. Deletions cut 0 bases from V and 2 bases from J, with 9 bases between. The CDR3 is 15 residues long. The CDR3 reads CASSYSGGPTDTQYF. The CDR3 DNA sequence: TGTGCCAGCAGTTACTCGGGGGGACCCACAGATACGCAGTATTTT.

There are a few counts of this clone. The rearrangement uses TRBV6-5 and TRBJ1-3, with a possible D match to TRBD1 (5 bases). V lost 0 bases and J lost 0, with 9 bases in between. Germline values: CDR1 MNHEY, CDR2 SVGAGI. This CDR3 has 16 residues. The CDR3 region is CASSYSSRASGNTIYF. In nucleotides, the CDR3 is TGTGCCAGCAGTTACTCGAGCAGGGCCTCTGGAAACACCATATATTTT.

The CDR3 DNA reads as TGTGCCAGCAGTTATCGGACAGGGGGGGAGACCCAGTACTTC. Translated, it gives CASSYRTGGETQYF. This chain uses TRBV6-5 with TRBJ2-5; 10 bases align to TRBD1. V lost 3 bases and J lost 5; bases outside the gene matches: 3. Germline lookup yields CDR1 MNHEY and CDR2 SVGAGI. The CDR3 runs to 14 residues.

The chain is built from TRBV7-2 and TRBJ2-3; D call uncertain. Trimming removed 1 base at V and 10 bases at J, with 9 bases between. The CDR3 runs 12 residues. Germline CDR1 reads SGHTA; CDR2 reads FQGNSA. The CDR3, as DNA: TGTGCCAGCAGCTTAGTCACACGGGCGCAGTATTTT. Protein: CASSLVTRAQYF.

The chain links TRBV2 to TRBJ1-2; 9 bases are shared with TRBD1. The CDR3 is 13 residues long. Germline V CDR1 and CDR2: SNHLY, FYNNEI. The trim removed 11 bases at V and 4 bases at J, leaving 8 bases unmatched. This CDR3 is CAWRGTGSYGYTF. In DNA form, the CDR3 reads TGTGCCTGGAGGGGGACAGGGAGCTATGGCTACACCTTC.

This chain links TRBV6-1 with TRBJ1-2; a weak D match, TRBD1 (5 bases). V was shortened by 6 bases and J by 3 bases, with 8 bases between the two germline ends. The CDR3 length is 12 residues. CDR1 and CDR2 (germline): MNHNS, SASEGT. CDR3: CASRTTDYGYTF. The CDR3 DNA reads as TGTGCCAGCAGGACGACAGACTATGGCTACACCTTC.

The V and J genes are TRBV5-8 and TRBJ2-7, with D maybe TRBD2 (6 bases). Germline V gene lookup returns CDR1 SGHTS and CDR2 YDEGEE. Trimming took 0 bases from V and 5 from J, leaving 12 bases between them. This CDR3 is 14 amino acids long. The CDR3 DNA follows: TGTGCCAGCAGCTTGGAGGGAGGTCAGGACGAGCAGTACTTC. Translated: CASSLEGGQDEQYF.